The 11 T cell receptor beta chains given below trace back to one sample, sequenced in a study of T-cell reconstitution after alpha-beta-depleted transplantation in children. For TCRbeta, the library was prepared with unique molecular identifiers. TCRdb reanalysed the PCR reads using MiXCR and keeps one entry per CDR3 protein. The sample lists about 360,000 distinct CDR3 sequences, less than 15% occurring once. The sequencing used PBMCs, collected from the stem cell graft. These receptors all come from a human donor who donated a stem cell graft to a child with Fanconi anemia.

This clonotype came up a few times. The rearrangement links TRBV27 to TRBJ2-7; 8 bases map to TRBD1. The J segment lost 3 bases and the V segment lost 2 bases, leaving 3 bases of the junction unmatched. The CDR3 extends over 14 amino acids. Germline V CDR1 and CDR2: MNHEY, SMNVEV (reference sequence). CDR3 nucleotide sequence: TGTGCCAGCAGTTTACGGACAGGGAGCTACGAGCAGTACTTC. This translates into CASSLRTGSYEQYF.

Only a few counts were recorded for this clonotype. The chain has TRBV4-3 and TRBJ1-5; possible D gene TRBD1, 6 bases. The CDR3 loop spans 18 amino acids. From germline, CDR1 is LGHNA and CDR2 YSLEER. The V end lost 0 bases, the J end lost 0 bases, and 15 bases lay between the germline ends. In DNA, the CDR3 is TGCGCCAGCAGCCAAGATATTTTGGGGGCCTATAGCAATCAGCCCCAGCATTTT. Amino acids: CASSQDILGAYSNQPQHF.

The chain couples TRBV20-1 to TRBJ2-7; no firm D call. The CDR3 is 14 residues long. Germline V gives CDR1 DFQATT, CDR2 SNEGSKA (reference sequence). V was trimmed by 5 bases and J by 2 bases, leaving 16 bases between them. The DNA of the CDR3 is TGCAGTGCTCTCGGCTATTGGGCGGCCTACGAGCAGTACTTC. Its protein is CSALGYWAAYEQYF.

This clonotype was observed at least ten times. CDR3 DNA: TGCGCCAGCAGCTTAGGACCGCAGGGGAGCTACACCTTC. Encoded protein: CASSLGPQGSYTF. The V gene is TRBV5-1, the J gene TRBJ1-2; a weak D match, TRBD1 (6 bases). Between the trimmed V and J ends, which lost 2 bases and 9 bases, there was a span of 14 bases. CDR1 SGHRS and CDR2 YFSETQ come from the germline V gene. This CDR3 is built from 13 residues.

This clonotype has more than one count but fewer than ten. This chain joins TRBV20-1 and TRBJ2-1, with D possibly TRBD2 on 6 matching bases. Trimming took 2 bases from V and 2 from J, leaving 16 bases between them. Germline CDR1 DFQATT, CDR2 SNEGSKA (reference sequence). This CDR3 spans 16 amino acids. The CDR3 DNA is TGCAGTGCTAGATCTTACTCTGGCGGGGCCTACAATGAGCAGTTCTTC. Amino acid sequence: CSARSYSGGAYNEQFF.

Concerning this clonotype itself: Possible read error: a much larger clone is one base away. As the CDR3 is not closed by the conserved phenylalanine or tryptophan, this likely results from a read error. This chain connects TRBV5-1 to TRBJ1-4; D is unclear. CDR3 length equals 14 residues. Germline V gene data show CDR1 as SGHRS and CDR2 as YFSETQ. The V end was cut by 0 bases, the J end by 7 bases, with 10 bases between. CDR3 residues: CASSLAETTEKLFV. The CDR3 coding sequence is TGCGCCAGCAGCTTGGCCGAGACCACTGAAAAACTGTTTGTT.

This clonotype was seen ten or more times. V is TRBV30 and J is TRBJ1-1, with D hard to call. CDR1 and CDR2 (germline): GTSNPN, SVGIG (reference sequence). The CDR3 spans 13 residues. Trimming removed 2 bases from V and 3 bases from J, with 10 bases in between. This CDR3 reads CAWSLQRHTEAFF. CDR3 nucleotides: TGTGCCTGGAGTCTCCAAAGGCACACTGAAGCTTTCTTT.

This clonotype has a handful of counts. J is TRBJ2-1 and V is TRBV7-3; D is unclear. V was shortened by 3 bases and J by 1 base, with 10 bases between the two germline ends. Germline loops: CDR1 SGHTA, CDR2 FQGTGA. The CDR3 covers 15 residues. The CDR3 is CASSFQPVSYNEQFF. The CDR3 nucleotides read TGTGCCAGCAGCTTTCAGCCGGTGTCCTACAATGAGCAGTTCTTC.

This clonotype appeared many times. The chain uses TRBV6-2 or TRBV6-3 and TRBJ1-1, with D unclear. V lost 6 bases and J 1 base, leaving 12 bases between the germline ends. CDR1 and CDR2 (germline): MNHEY, SVGEGT. The CDR3 sequence is 14 residues long. The CDR3 DNA sequence: TGTGCCAGCAGGCCTAGTCCGGCGAACACTGAAGCTTTCTTT. Translated, it gives CASRPSPANTEAFF.

The rearrangement uses TRBV20-1 and TRBJ2-7; 7 nucleotides line up with TRBD1. The CDR3 is made up of 13 amino acids. Trimming removed 2 bases from V and 3 bases from J; junction bases left unmatched: 4. Germline V gene lookup returns CDR1 DFQATT and CDR2 SNEGSKA (reference sequence). This CDR3 is CSARSTGVYEQYF. The CDR3 DNA reads as TGCAGTGCTAGAAGTACAGGGGTCTACGAGCAGTACTTC.

The genes are TRBV24-1 and TRBJ2-1; 7 bases are shared with TRBD2. Germline CDR1 and CDR2: KGHDR and SFDVKD. Trimming removed 2 bases from V and 10 bases from J; junction bases left unmatched: 4. The CDR3 totals 13 residues. This CDR3 reads CATSDSPRGEQFF. The CDR3 bases are TGTGCCACCAGTGATTCACCGCGGGGGGAGCAGTTCTTC.